The clone carrying this T cell receptor (beta chain) showed up just a few times. These data are taken from a study of shared clonotypes between healthy human individuals. Sequenced by immunoSEQ multiplex PCR; TCRdb stores in-frame clones only, minus some. Of a few million clones listed, just over 90% are singletons. The CDR3 length is 11 residues. CDR1 MDHEN and CDR2 SYDVKM come from the germline V gene. V was pared by 8 bases and J by 6 bases, with 8 bases between. The sequenced material came from naive CD4+ T cells from PBMCs. As for subset: CD45RA+ positively selected. The chain joins TRBV28 to TRBJ1-5; no clear D. The clonotype comes from a man aged 18 to 29 in good health. Some clones in this sample may be carry-over from other donors' samples. The CDR3 region has the DNA TGTGCCAGCGGCTCGCGTCAGCCCCAGCATTTT. Translation gives CASGSRQPQHF. The full variable domain, completed using reference TRBV28 and TRBJ1-5, is DVKVTQSSRYLVKRTGEKVFLECVQDMDHENMFWYRQDPGLGLRLIYFSYDVKMKEKGDIPEGYSVSREKKERFSLILESASTNQTSMYLCASGSRQPQHFGDGTRLSIL.